One and the same sample provided the 4 T cell receptor beta chains below, sequenced in a study of blood T cell repertoires in COVID-19. The protocol was immunoSEQ multiplex PCR, while the TCRdb copy is restricted to in-frame clones and leaves out a portion. This table has fewer than 300,000 clones, around 86% appearing once. Sequencing input: peripheral blood. The source is a man aged 40-49 years who had recovered from COVID-19.

The chain links TRBV5-6 to TRBJ1-1; D is undetermined. Germline CDR1 SGHDT, CDR2 YYEEEE. The CDR3 contains 14 residues. Trimming left V 5 bases short and J 4 bases short, with 15 bases between. CDR3 sequence (DNA): TGTGCCAGCAGACAAGGACGGAGGACCACTGAAGCTTTCTTT. Translated: CASRQGRRTTEAFF.

Only one count was recorded for this clone. The chain combines TRBV19 with TRBJ2-2; TRBD1 matches at 7 bases. Germline CDR1 reads LNHDA; CDR2 reads SQIVND (reference sequence). The trim removed 4 bases at V and 5 bases at J, leaving 7 bases unmatched. The CDR3 covers 15 residues. The CDR3 reads CASSTDRVGTGELFF. The CDR3 region has the DNA TGTGCCAGTAGTACCGACAGGGTAGGGACCGGGGAGCTGTTTTTT.

This chain joins TRBV7-9 and TRBJ1-5, with a weak D call TRBD1 (5 bases). Germline-derived CDR1 and CDR2 are SEHNR and FQNEAQ (reference sequence). This CDR3 has 16 amino acids. The V gene lost 1 base and the J gene lost 2 bases, with 12 bases spanning the gap. CDR3 bases: TGTGCCAGCAGCTTAGTTTTAGGGGTAGGCAATCAGCCCCAGCATTTT. It yields the protein CASSLVLGVGNQPQHF.

The chain has TRBV19 and TRBJ2-3; D is undetermined. Trimming took off 4 bases at V and 0 bases at J, with 8 bases between the two ends. The V gene's germline CDR1 is LNHDA and CDR2 SQIVND (reference sequence). The CDR3 is made up of 14 amino acids. The CDR3 nucleotides read TGTGCCAGTAGTAGGTACAGTAGCACAGATACGCAGTATTTT. Encoded protein: CASSRYSSTDTQYF.